This paragraph reports one TCR beta chain. In the original processing: Reference gene primer amplification in the assay estimated nucleated cell counts. Generated by immunoSEQ multiplex PCR, the TCRdb table keeps only in-frame clones and is missing some. That table is the source of V, J and clone size, and D and trimming were worked out from the DNA. The repertoire holds roughly 180,000 clones, with approximately 84% as singletons. The junction had 18 bases not matched to a gene; V was cut back by 4 bases and J by 0 bases. The CDR3 spans 20 residues. The germline gives CDR1 MDHEN, CDR2 SYDVKM. This record belongs to a study of blood T cell repertoires in COVID-19. As for the study in general: Samples representing acute and convalescent COVID-19 were sourced from the United States, Italy and Spain. Sample material is recorded as cDNA or gDNA derived from T cells, B-cell-depleted T cells, or PBMCs.

The sequence derives from a middle-aged man who had recovered from COVID-19. The sequencing sample was made of peripheral blood. This chain joins TRBV28 and TRBJ2-1; 7 positions agree with TRBD2. CDR3 sequence (DNA): TGTGCCAGCAGTTCCCTCATAATTGTCTCCGGGACTACCTCCTACAATGAGCAGTTCTTC. It specifies CASSSLIIVSGTTSYNEQFF.